These 26 T cell receptor beta chains were sequenced from one sample in a study of T cell repertoires in ileal Crohn's disease. The assay was immunoSEQ multiplex PCR, and TCRdb's table has in-frame clones only and misses some. The data show about 14,000 clones, 82% seen once. Sample: ileal tissue. Receptors were obtained from an adult with Crohn's disease.

V is TRBV6-5 and J is TRBJ2-1; possible D gene TRBD1, 6 bases. Trimming cost V 5 bases and J 7 bases, with 15 bases left between them. This CDR3 has 14 residues. Germline CDR1 and CDR2: MNHEY and SVGAGI. CDR3: CASSQQQGRNEQFF. The CDR3, as DNA: TGTGCCAGCAGTCAACAGCAGGGGCGGAATGAGCAGTTCTTC.

Worth noting for this clone: This specimen includes other DNA sequences encoding the same CDR3. The V and J genes are TRBV14 and TRBJ2-2; a weak D match, TRBD2 (6 bases). The germline CDR1 and CDR2 sequences are SGHDN and FVKESK. This CDR3 has 13 amino acids. Trimming took 2 bases from V and 7 from J, leaving 8 bases between them. This CDR3 is CASSQRRGGELFF. The CDR3 DNA follows: TGTGCCAGCAGCCAAAGGCGGGGCGGGGAGCTGTTTTTT. The full variable domain, completed using reference TRBV14 and TRBJ2-2, is EAGVTQFPSHSVIEKGQTVTLRCDPISGHDNLYWYRRVMGKEIKFLLHFVKESKQDESGMPNNRFLAERTGGTYSTLKVQPAELEDSGVYFCASSQRRGGELFFGEGSRLTVL.

This chain links TRBV10-3 with TRBJ1-1; possibly TRBD1 for D (5 bases). This CDR3 has 14 amino acids. The germline V gene encodes CDR1 ENHRY and CDR2 SYGVKD. V shed 0 bases and J shed 1 base, with 6 bases lying between them. CDR3 nucleotides: TGTGCCATCAGTGAGTCAGGGGAGAACACTGAAGCTTTCTTT. It yields the protein CAISESGENTEAFF.

V gene TRBV9 combines with J gene TRBJ2-3, with a possible D match to TRBD2 (6 bases). Germline V gives CDR1 SGDLS, CDR2 YYNGEE. The CDR3 consists of 16 residues. V shed 0 bases and J shed 0 bases, with 11 bases lying between them. The CDR3 loop reads CASSVETSPSTDTQYF. The CDR3 DNA is TGTGCCAGCAGCGTAGAAACTAGCCCAAGCACAGATACGCAGTATTTT.

The chain links TRBV7-9 to TRBJ2-2; tentatively, D is TRBD1 (6 bases). V lost 2 bases, J lost 4 bases, and 14 bases lay in between. The CDR3 loop spans 16 amino acids. Germline V gene sequence: CDR1 SEHNR, CDR2 FQNEAQ (reference sequence). The CDR3 region is CASSLNRELTTGELFF. The CDR3, as DNA: TGTGCCAGCAGCTTAAACAGGGAGTTGACCACCGGGGAGCTGTTTTTT.

The chain is built from TRBV15 and TRBJ2-3; possibly TRBD1 for D (5 bases). Germline assignment: CDR1 LNHNV and CDR2 YYDKDF (reference sequence). V was shortened by 0 bases and J by 9 bases, with 7 bases between the two germline ends. The CDR3 length is 12 residues. The CDR3 reads CATSRDRATQYF. CDR3 nucleotide sequence: TGTGCCACCAGCAGAGACAGGGCAACGCAGTATTTT.

The chain has TRBV5-8 and TRBJ2-1; the match to TRBD2 covers 7 bases. Germline CDR1 and CDR2: SGHTS and YDEGEE. The CDR3 sequence is 16 residues long. V shed 0 bases, J shed 5 bases, and the junction held 8 bases outside the gene matches. The DNA of the CDR3 is TGTGCCAGCAGCTTGGTCACACGGAGCGGGGACAATGAGCAGTTCTTC. Protein sequence: CASSLVTRSGDNEQFF.

The chain carries TRBV15 and TRBJ2-5; TRBD1 aligns across 10 bases. The CDR3 has 15 residues. The germline gives CDR1 LNHNV, CDR2 YYDKDF (reference sequence). V was clipped by 2 bases and J by 5 bases; unmatched bases: 5. The CDR3 sequence: CATSRTAGQGETQYF. The CDR3 coding sequence is TGTGCCACCAGCAGAACCGCGGGACAGGGGGAGACCCAGTACTTC.

The chain joins TRBV10-1 to TRBJ2-7, with 10 bases identical to TRBD2. V was clipped by 2 bases and J by 2 bases; unmatched bases: 3. CDR1 is WNHNN and CDR2 is SYGVQD in the germline V gene (reference sequence). CDR3 length: 15 amino acids. For the CDR3, the DNA is TGCGCCAGCAGTGAGGGCCTAGCGGGAGCCTACGAGCAGTACTTC. Protein: CASSEGLAGAYEQYF.

This chain uses TRBV29-1 with TRBJ1-1, with D perhaps matching TRBD1 (6 bases). There are 15 residues in the CDR3. CDR1 and CDR2 (germline): SQVTM, ANQGSEA. Trimming pared 6 bases from V and 5 bases from J, leaving 22 bases between. The CDR3 here is CSVARGEGGATEAFF. CDR3 nucleotides: TGCAGCGTGGCCAGAGGGGAGGGGGGAGCAACTGAAGCTTTCTTT.

The chain combines TRBV6-1 with TRBJ2-2; D gene uncertain. CDR3 size: 17 residues. V was clipped by 2 bases and J by 1 base, with 14 bases between them. CDR1 and CDR2 from the germline V gene are MNHNS and SASEGT. The CDR3, as DNA: TGTGCCAGCAGTGAAACCGGATGGGCAGTGAACACCGGGGAGCTGTTTTTT. Translation: CASSETGWAVNTGELFF.

The chain uses TRBV9 and TRBJ2-1; maybe TRBD2 (6 bases). The germline V and J ends were trimmed by 0 bases and 8 bases, with 12 bases remaining between them. Looked up from germline, CDR1 is SGDLS and CDR2 is YYNGEE. The CDR3 contains 14 residues. DNA of the CDR3: TGTGCCAGCAGCGTAGCGGCTAGCGCGGATGAGCAGTTCTTC. This gives the protein CASSVAASADEQFF.

The chain recombines TRBV5-1 with TRBJ2-1, with a tentative D call TRBD2 (7 bases). The CDR3 is made up of 18 amino acids. CDR1 and CDR2 (germline): SGHRS, YFSETQ. V was cut by 6 bases and J by 0 bases, with 22 bases left in between. For the CDR3, the DNA is TGCGCCAGCAAGGGGGGTGGTTTGCGGGGGAGCTCCTACAATGAGCAGTTCTTC. Amino acids: CASKGGGLRGSSYNEQFF. Full variable domain (missing parts from reference TRBV5-1 and TRBJ2-1): KAGVTQTPRYLIKTRGQQVTLSCSPISGHRSVSWYQQTPGQGLQFLFEYFSETQRNKGNFPGRFSGRQFSNSRSEMNVSTLELGDSALYLCASKGGGLRGSSYNEQFFGPGTRLTVL.

The rearrangement joins TRBV4-1 to TRBJ2-3, with a tentative D call TRBD1 (5 bases). The CDR3 consists of 16 residues. In germline, CDR1 is MGHRA, CDR2 YSYEKL. The ends were cut back, 0 bases at V and 3 bases at J, with 13 bases in the middle. DNA of the CDR3: TGCGCCAGCAGCCAAGATCAGGGATATGGGACAGATACGCAGTATTTT. It specifies CASSQDQGYGTDTQYF.

This clone was found a few times. The genes are TRBV10-2 and TRBJ2-2, with D hard to call. In germline, CDR1 is WSHSY, CDR2 SAAADI. V was cut by 4 bases and J by 9 bases, with 15 bases left in between. The CDR3 is 14 amino acids. The CDR3 loop is CASSVTPSSRELFF. The CDR3 DNA reads as TGCGCCAGCAGTGTAACTCCGTCAAGCCGGGAGCTGTTTTTT.

The chain employs TRBV5-6 and TRBJ2-1; 8 bases align to TRBD1. The germline gives CDR1 SGHDT, CDR2 YYEEEE. The CDR3 runs 14 residues. V gave up 4 bases and J gave up 6 bases; unmatched junction bases: 6. The CDR3 region is CASSIPGQANEQFF. CDR3 coding DNA: TGTGCCAGCAGCATCCCGGGACAGGCCAATGAGCAGTTCTTC.

The chain couples TRBV9 to TRBJ1-5, with D possibly TRBD1 on 5 matching bases. V was clipped by 0 bases and J by 1 base, with 11 bases between them. The germline V gene encodes CDR1 SGDLS and CDR2 YYNGEE. The CDR3 sequence is 16 residues long. CDR3 DNA: TGTGCCAGCAGCGTAGGGGGGGATCCGAGCAATCAGCCCCAGCATTTT. It codes for CASSVGGDPSNQPQHF.

The chain recombines TRBV6-5 with TRBJ1-2, with D hard to call. Trimming took off 6 bases at V and 7 bases at J, with 12 bases between the two ends. Germline CDR1 MNHEY, CDR2 SVGAGI. CDR3 length: 12 residues. CDR3: CASSPAGVGYTF. In DNA form, the CDR3 reads TGTGCCAGCAGCCCAGCAGGTGTTGGCTACACCTTC.

A word on this clone: One end of the junction is discordant with germline, which a read error may explain. The chain joins TRBV4-1 to TRBJ2-3, with a tentative D call TRBD2 (6 bases). The germline V gene encodes CDR1 MGHRA and CDR2 YSYEKL. The CDR3 loop spans 15 amino acids. In DNA form, the CDR3 reads TGCGCCAGCAGCCAAGATCCCGCGGGGCTAGTTCTAATCAGTTTT. It specifies CASSQDPAGLVLISF.

The chain joins TRBV12-5 to TRBJ2-6, with 9 nucleotides matching TRBD1. This CDR3 contains 17 residues. Germline loops: CDR1 LGHNT, CDR2 FRNRAP. The J segment lost 2 bases and the V segment lost 3 bases, leaving 5 bases of the junction unmatched. For the CDR3, the DNA is TGTGCTAGTGGTTTAAACAGGGGGCTAGCTGGGGCCAACGTCCTGACTTTC. This encodes CASGLNRGLAGANVLTF.

V gene TRBV6-6 combines with J gene TRBJ1-2; tentative D call: TRBD1 (6 bases). Germline V gives CDR1 MNHNY, CDR2 SVGAGI (reference sequence). Trimming took off 5 bases at V and 0 bases at J, with 16 bases between the two ends. CDR3 length: 16 amino acids. The CDR3 spells CASSPGGNRANYGYTF. CDR3 coding DNA: TGTGCCAGCAGTCCCGGGGGGAACAGGGCTAACTATGGCTACACCTTC.

The chain recombines TRBV15 with TRBJ1-1; D not resolved. V was trimmed by 3 bases and J by 4 bases, leaving 6 bases between them. CDR3 length: 12 residues. Germline assignment: CDR1 LNHNV and CDR2 YYDKDF (reference sequence). CDR3 nucleotide sequence: TGTGCCACCAGCAGTCGGGGCACTGAAGCTTTCTTT. Amino acid sequence: CATSSRGTEAFF.

In its sample, this clone was seen a few times. The V call is TRBV5-6, the J call TRBJ1-2, with TRBD1 as a possible D gene (6 bases). Trimming shortened V by 4 bases and J by 6 bases, and 19 bases separated the two germline ends. There are 15 residues in the CDR3. Germline CDR1 is SGHDT and CDR2 is YYEEEE. The CDR3 region is CASSRGAANLDGYTF. The CDR3 DNA follows: TGTGCCAGCAGCCGGGGGGCGGCCAACCTTGATGGCTACACCTTC. The variable domain in full, completed from reference TRBV5-6 and TRBJ1-2, reads DAGVTQSPTHLIKTRGQQVTLRCSPKSGHDTVSWYQQALGQGPQFIFQYYEEEERQRGNFPDRFSGHQFPNYSSELNVNALLLGDSALYLCASSRGAANLDGYTFGSGTRLTVV.

The chain employs TRBV2 and TRBJ1-5; TRBD1 matches 10 bases. V was clipped by 0 bases and J by 1 base; unmatched bases: 12. The CDR3 runs to 20 residues. CDR1 is SNHLY, CDR2 FYNNEI, per germline. CDR3 nucleotide sequence: TGTGCCAGCAGTGAAGCGCTGGACAGGGGGTATATAGAGAGCAATCAGCCCCAGCATTTT. It yields the protein CASSEALDRGYIESNQPQHF.

V usage is TRBV2 and J usage is TRBJ2-7, with 10 bases fitting TRBD2. Germline values: CDR1 SNHLY, CDR2 FYNNEI. The CDR3 sequence is 18 residues long. The V and J ends lost 3 bases and 4 bases, in that order; junction bases with no gene match: 15. CDR3 nucleotide sequence: TGTGCCAGCAGTGAGTCTAGCGGGAGTAGTTCGGGGCCTTACGAGCAGTACTTC. This encodes CASSESSGSSSGPYEQYF.

The chain couples TRBV6-1 to TRBJ2-1; no reliable D call. The CDR3 is made up of 12 amino acids. Looked up from germline, CDR1 is MNHNS and CDR2 is SASEGT. Trimming took 8 bases from V and 5 from J, leaving 10 bases between them. The CDR3 DNA reads as TGTGCCAGCTCCGCGCTGGACAATGAGCAGTTCTTC. Translation gives CASSALDNEQFF.